The 28 T cell receptor beta chains presented below share a single source sample, sequenced in a study of Tregs in tolerant kidney transplant recipients. Recipients received nonmyeloablative bone marrow transplants from related graft donors, with transient mixed chimerism. Only in-frame clones appear in the TCRdb table, and some are missing; sequencing was by immunoSEQ multiplex PCR. The table has more than 20,000 clones, over 75% seen once. The sequencing used CD8+ T cells from blood (PBMCs), collected 6 months after the transplant. The receptors were sampled from a human patient who received a combined kidney and bone marrow transplant. Some T cells may be the graft donor's.

The chain has TRBV10-3 and TRBJ2-1, with 9 bases lining up with TRBD2. Germline loops: CDR1 ENHRY, CDR2 SYGVKD. This CDR3 comprises 14 residues. J was trimmed by 12 bases and V by 3 bases; bases with no gene match: 9. For the CDR3, the DNA is TGTGCCATCAGTGATTCTAGCGGGGCCCGGGTGCAGTTCTTC. Protein product: CAISDSSGARVQFF.

The V gene is TRBV6-1, the J gene TRBJ2-7; D uncertain. V dropped 1 base and J dropped 3 bases, with 4 bases sitting between them. Germline lookup yields CDR1 MNHNS and CDR2 SASEGT. This CDR3 comprises 12 residues. The CDR3 DNA sequence: TGTGCCAGCAGTGAAGGGAGCTACGAGCAGTACTTC. Residues: CASSEGSYEQYF.

V and J are TRBV19 and TRBJ2-1; TRBD2 agrees at 10 bases. V was clipped by 3 bases and J by 2 bases; unmatched bases: 4. This CDR3 has 16 amino acids. The germline CDR1 and CDR2 sequences are LNHDA and SQIVND (reference sequence). The DNA for the CDR3 is TGTGCCAGTAGTATTGGAGCGGGAGGGGCCTACAATGAGCAGTTCTTC. This encodes CASSIGAGGAYNEQFF. Full variable domain (missing parts from reference TRBV19 and TRBJ2-1): DGGITQSPKYLFRKEGQNVTLSCEQNLNHDAMYWYRQDPGQGLRLIYYSQIVNDFQKGDIAEGYSVSREKKESFPLTVTSAQKNPTAFYLCASSIGAGGAYNEQFFGPGTRLTVL.

The chain employs TRBV11-3 and TRBJ2-7; TRBD2 matches 9 bases. This CDR3 is built from 16 residues. CDR1 and CDR2 from the germline V gene are SGHNT and YENEEA. The V gene end was trimmed by 1 base and the J gene end by 4 bases; junction bases not matched to a gene: 8. CDR3 sequence reads: CASSLGHAGGRYEQYF. In DNA, the CDR3 is TGTGCCAGCAGCTTAGGCCACGCGGGAGGGAGGTACGAGCAGTACTTC.

The sample holds one count of this clone. This chain uses TRBV11-2 with TRBJ2-1; D unclear. Germline assignment: CDR1 SGHAT and CDR2 FQNNGV. CDR3 size: 12 residues. V lost 4 bases and J lost 4, with 5 bases in between. DNA for the CDR3: TGTGCCAGCAGCTCGACTTACAATGAGCAGTTCTTC. As protein: CASSSTYNEQFF.

V and J are TRBV7-2 and TRBJ2-3; D possibly corresponds to TRBD2 (6 bases). This CDR3 is 17 amino acids long. Germline loops: CDR1 SGHTA, CDR2 FQGNSA. V was shortened by 4 bases and J by 2 bases, with 19 bases between the two germline ends. The CDR3 sequence is CASSSTGGVRFTDTQYF. CDR3 nucleotide sequence: TGTGCCAGCAGCTCCACGGGCGGGGTCAGATTCACAGATACGCAGTATTTT.

The chain combines TRBV19 with TRBJ1-5; 7 bases are shared with TRBD1. This CDR3 spans 13 amino acids. With 7 bases clipped from V and 3 bases from J, the junction kept 3 bases outside the gene matches. Germline CDR1 reads LNHDA; CDR2 reads SQIVND (reference sequence). As DNA, the CDR3 is TGTGCCAGTATGGGACAGTTCAATCAGCCCCAGCATTTT. Encoded protein: CASMGQFNQPQHF.

The chain has TRBV7-3 and TRBJ1-1, with TRBD1 as a possible D gene (5 bases). Germline assignment: CDR1 SGHTA and CDR2 FQGTGA. V was clipped by 1 base and J by 0 bases, with 15 bases between them. This CDR3 has 17 amino acids. CDR3 bases: TGTGCCAGCAGCTTAAGACAGCTTAATAGGATGAACACTGAAGCTTTCTTT. This encodes CASSLRQLNRMNTEAFF.

The chain uses TRBV28 and TRBJ2-7, with D possibly matching TRBD1 (5 bases). V lost 1 base and J 5 bases, leaving 12 bases between the germline ends. This CDR3 contains 14 residues. Germline-derived CDR1 and CDR2 are MDHEN and SYDVKM. The CDR3 nucleotides read TGTGCCAGCAGTTTATTGAGCAGGGCCCACGAGCAGTACTTC. As protein: CASSLLSRAHEQYF.

This sequence joins TRBV29-1 and TRBJ1-2; TRBD1 matches at 9 bases. The CDR3 is made up of 13 amino acids. Germline V gene data show CDR1 as SQVTM and CDR2 as ANQGSEA. V shed 3 bases and J 5 bases; nucleotides not matched to a gene: 4. The CDR3 DNA sequence: TGCAGCGTTGACGGAGGACAGGGGTATGGCTACACCTTC. This gives the protein CSVDGGQGYGYTF.

The rearrangement joins TRBV25-1 to TRBJ2-1, with a possible D match to TRBD2 (5 bases). Germline CDR1 MGHDK, CDR2 SYGVNS. V shed 4 bases and J shed 7 bases, with 11 bases lying between them. The CDR3 length is 13 residues. CDR3 nucleotide sequence: TGTGCCAGCAGTGTGGGAGAAACGAATGAGCAGTTCTTC. This codes for CASSVGETNEQFF.

CDR3 in amino acids: CASSPGGGHGYTF. For the CDR3, the DNA is TGTGCCAGCAGCCCGGGGGGGGGTCACGGCTACACCTTC. The rearrangement joins TRBV7-9 to TRBJ1-2, with D perhaps TRBD1 (5 bases). V was cut by 5 bases and J by 8 bases, with 15 bases left in between. The CDR3 contains 13 residues. Per the germline V gene, CDR1 is SEHNR and CDR2 is FQNEAQ (reference sequence).

The chain combines TRBV7-9 with TRBJ2-7; no firm D call. CDR3 size: 13 residues. V was shortened by 2 bases and J by 0 bases, with 5 bases between the two germline ends. Germline-derived CDR1 and CDR2 are SEHNR and FQNEAQ (reference sequence). The CDR3 DNA reads TGTGCCAGCAGCTTAACAGCCTCCTACGAGCAGTACTTC. Translation: CASSLTASYEQYF.

V is TRBV9 and J is TRBJ2-1, with 8 bases fitting TRBD1. Germline values: CDR1 SGDLS, CDR2 YYNGEE. The CDR3 runs 16 residues. V was clipped by 4 bases and J by 4 bases; unmatched bases: 10. The CDR3, as DNA: TGTGCCAGCAGCAGACAGGGACAGGTGATTTACAATGAGCAGTTCTTC. As protein: CASSRQGQVIYNEQFF.

The chain is built from TRBV4-1 and TRBJ1-1; 7 positions match TRBD1. This CDR3 has 13 amino acids. Germline V CDR1 and CDR2: MGHRA, YSYEKL. The J segment lost 7 bases and the V segment lost 1 base, leaving 3 bases of the junction unmatched. CDR3 sequence: CASSQGRGLEAFF. CDR3 sequence (DNA): TGCGCCAGCAGCCAAGGAAGGGGGCTTGAAGCTTTCTTT.

This clone was recorded a few times. This chain links TRBV16 with TRBJ2-7, with D uncertain. The CDR3 spans 12 residues. The germline V gene has CDR1 KGHSY and CDR2 FQNENV. V gave up 1 base and J gave up 7 bases, with 8 bases separating them. The CDR3 spells CASSQFITEQYF. The CDR3 nucleotides are TGTGCCAGCAGCCAATTTATAACAGAGCAGTACTTC.

The count of this clone is one. The chain joins TRBV2 to TRBJ2-3; TRBD2 matches 8 bases. CDR1 is SNHLY, CDR2 FYNNEI, per germline. The CDR3 length is 17 residues. The V gene end was trimmed by 1 base and the J gene end by 2 bases; junction bases not matched to a gene: 8. The chain's CDR3 is CASSEDRVAGNTDTQYF. In DNA, the CDR3 is TGTGCCAGCAGTGAAGACAGAGTAGCGGGGAACACAGATACGCAGTATTTT.

The J gene is TRBJ2-5, the V gene TRBV4-1, with D tentatively TRBD1 (8 bases). The CDR3 consists of 15 residues. Germline-derived CDR1 and CDR2 are MGHRA and YSYEKL. Deletions cut 0 bases from V and 5 bases from J, with 13 bases between. CDR3 sequence reads: CASSQEDREGETQYF. The CDR3 DNA sequence: TGCGCCAGCAGCCAAGAGGACAGGGAGGGGGAGACCCAGTACTTC.

The chain carries TRBV7-9 and TRBJ1-2, with no clear D. Between the trimmed V and J ends, which lost 3 bases and 3 bases, there was a span of 11 bases. CDR3 length: 14 residues. CDR1 is SEHNR, CDR2 FQNEAQ, per germline (reference sequence). The CDR3 region is CASSLINEYYGYTF. CDR3 nucleotides: TGTGCCAGCAGCTTGATCAACGAGTACTATGGCTACACCTTC.

This chain connects TRBV25-1 to TRBJ2-7, with 12 nucleotides matching TRBD1. Germline assignment: CDR1 MGHDK and CDR2 SYGVNS. The trim removed 3 bases at V and 3 bases at J, leaving 6 bases unmatched. There are 16 residues in the CDR3. The CDR3 region has the DNA TGTGCCAGCAGTGAGCCCGGGACAGGGGGCATCTACGAGCAGTACTTC. This codes for CASSEPGTGGIYEQYF.

This chain joins TRBV4-1 and TRBJ2-3, with D tentatively TRBD2 (5 bases). In germline, CDR1 is MGHRA, CDR2 YSYEKL. There are 16 residues in the CDR3. The germline V and J ends were trimmed by 0 bases and 2 bases, with 12 bases remaining between them. CDR3 loop: CASSQDMLAFTDTQYF. CDR3 sequence (DNA): TGCGCCAGCAGCCAAGATATGCTAGCTTTCACAGATACGCAGTATTTT.

The chain links TRBV4-1 to TRBJ1-5; no clear D. CDR3 length: 15 residues. V was clipped by 5 bases and J by 4 bases, with 15 bases between them. From germline, CDR1 is MGHRA and CDR2 YSYEKL. CDR3 DNA sequence: TGCGCCAGCAGCGGTACGATGGGGAGGAATCAGCCCCAGCATTTT. Amino acid sequence: CASSGTMGRNQPQHF.

The sample holds a few counts of this clone. The chain has TRBV11-2 and TRBJ1-6, with D possibly TRBD1 on 5 matching bases. Trimming removed 8 bases from V and 7 bases from J, with 18 bases in between. The CDR3 runs 15 residues. Germline CDR1 SGHAT, CDR2 FQNNGV. This CDR3 reads CASCRGGLRNSPLHF. The CDR3 nucleotides read TGTGCCAGCTGCCGGGGGGGTTTGAGAAATTCACCCCTCCACTTT.

This sequence joins TRBV5-6 and TRBJ2-7; D unresolved. CDR3 length: 12 amino acids. Trimming took 0 bases from V and 6 from J, leaving 7 bases between them. CDR1 is SGHDT, CDR2 YYEEEE, per germline. CDR3 in amino acids: CASSLGHGEQYF. The CDR3 DNA reads TGTGCCAGCAGCTTGGGTCACGGCGAGCAGTACTTC.

With regard to this clone: The junction and the germline gene differ at one end; a read error may be behind it. This rearrangement joins TRBV4-1 to TRBJ2-2, with a tentative D call TRBD1 (8 bases). Germline CDR1 MGHRA, CDR2 YSYEKL. This CDR3 is built from 15 residues. The CDR3 sequence: CASSQDVQGGGGLFF. CDR3 in DNA: TGCGCCAGCAGCCAAGATGTACAGGGGGGAGGGGGGCTGTTTTTT.

The sample holds a few counts of this clone. This chain connects TRBV10-3 to TRBJ2-1; 8 bases line up with TRBD1. CDR1 ENHRY and CDR2 SYGVKD come from the germline V gene. The CDR3 runs 14 residues. V lost 4 bases and J lost 5; bases outside the gene matches: 4. The CDR3 nucleotides read TGTGCCATCAGTGTGGCAGGGGGCAACAATGAGCAGTTCTTC. Residues: CAISVAGGNNEQFF.

The chain carries TRBV28 and TRBJ2-7; D is ambiguous. The V gene lost 3 bases and the J gene lost 7 bases, with 10 bases spanning the gap. The germline gives CDR1 MDHEN, CDR2 SYDVKM. The length of the CDR3 is 12 residues. As DNA, the CDR3 is TGTGCCAGCAGTTTGGGCAGGCCGGAGCAGTACTTC. As protein: CASSLGRPEQYF.

The gene calls are TRBV29-1 and TRBJ2-2; tentative D call: TRBD1 (5 bases). V lost 1 base and J lost 2, with 8 bases in between. CDR1 and CDR2 (germline): SQVTM, ANQGSEA. The CDR3 spans 14 residues. The CDR3, as DNA: TGCAGCGTTGAAGGGCAGGGAAACACCGGGGAGCTGTTTTTT. It codes for CSVEGQGNTGELFF.